The rows below give T cell receptor beta chains drawn from one sample of a study of OX40 agonist ivuxolimab in advanced cancers. Sequenced by immunoSEQ multiplex PCR; TCRdb stores in-frame clones only, minus some. This repertoire shows 45,000 to 60,000 clones, around 79% found once; its top ten account for approximately 2%. Material: CD4+ or CD8+ T cells sorted from blood, obtained in a trial of the OX40 agonist ivuxolimab. These receptors were taken from an adult with an advanced solid tumor such as melanoma, head and neck, liver or kidney cancer. The CDR3 runs from the conserved cysteine through the conserved F or W. A D gene is named only where the DNA matches it firmly. Only some rows state a clone size, as once, few, many or a class for expanded clones.

V: TRBV6-5; size: once; J: TRBJ1-2; D: TRBD1; DNA: TGTGCCAGCGCCGACAGGGGCGGCTACACCTTC; CDR3: CASADRGGYTF
V: TRBV20-1; size: once; J: TRBJ2-7; D: .; DNA: TGCAGTGCGAGGCACTACGAGCAGTACTTC; CDR3: CSARHYEQYF
V: TRBV2; size: .; J: TRBJ1-5; D: .; DNA: TGTGCCAGCAGTCAGGGACTTAGGCCCCAGCATTTT; CDR3: CASSQGLRPQHF
V: TRBV7-9; size: .; J: TRBJ2-5; D: .; DNA: TGTGCCAGCAGCTTAGCGGGCAGTTGGAGAACATTAGGAAAAGAGACCCAGTACTTC; CDR3: CASSLAGSWRTLGKETQYF
V: TRBV5-1; size: few; J: TRBJ1-4; D: TRBD1; DNA: TGCGCCAGCAGCAGGACAGGGGGGAATGAAAAACTGTTTTTT; CDR3: CASSRTGGNEKLFF
V: TRBV25-1; size: few; J: TRBJ2-1; D: TRBD1; DNA: TGTGCCAGCACCCCCCGGACAGGGGGCTACGAGCAGTTCTTC; CDR3: CASTPRTGGYEQFF
V: TRBV5-8; size: .; J: TRBJ2-3; D: .; DNA: TGTGCCAGCAGTCGACGATTACAGTTCGGCACAGATACGCAGTATTTT; CDR3: CASSRRLQFGTDTQYF
V: TRBV7-2; size: .; J: TRBJ2-7; D: TRBD1; DNA: TGTGCCAGCAGCGTACGGGACAGGGGCGAGCAGTACTTC; CDR3: CASSVRDRGEQYF
V: TRBV7-9; size: .; J: TRBJ1-4; D: .; DNA: TGTGCCAGCAGCCCCGATTCGGGGGCTAATGAAAAACTGTTTTTT; CDR3: CASSPDSGANEKLFF
V: TRBV6-5; size: .; J: TRBJ1-5; D: .; DNA: TGTGCCAGCAGGGTATTGGGGTTTGGAAATCAGCCCCAGCATTTT; CDR3: CASRVLGFGNQPQHF
V: TRBV28; size: .; J: TRBJ1-2; D: .; DNA: TGTGCCAGCAGTTTGGGAGGGTCGAGTAACTATGGCTACACCTTC; CDR3: CASSLGGSSNYGYTF
V: TRBV7-2; size: .; J: TRBJ2-7; D: TRBD2; DNA: TGTGCCAGCGGATTAGCGGGGACCTCCTACGAGCAGTACTTC; CDR3: CASGLAGTSYEQYF
V: TRBV5-1; size: few; J: TRBJ2-5; D: .; DNA: TGCGCCAGCAGCTTGATGACGGGAGCTGGAGAGACCCAGTACTTC; CDR3: CASSLMTGAGETQYF
V: TRBV6-5; size: .; J: TRBJ1-1; D: .; DNA: TGTGCCAGCAGTACCCGCACTGAAGCTTTCTTT; CDR3: CASSTRTEAFF
V: TRBV11-2; size: .; J: TRBJ2-5; D: TRBD2; DNA: TGTGCCAGCAGTAGCGGGACGACTATTATGGCCCAGTACTTC; CDR3: CASSSGTTIMAQYF
V: TRBV5-1; size: .; J: TRBJ2-2; D: .; DNA: TGCGCCAGCAGCTTGGAGGCAGGGTGGACCGGGGAGCTGTTTTTT; CDR3: CASSLEAGWTGELFF
V: TRBV2; size: .; J: TRBJ2-2; D: .; DNA: TGTGCCAGCAGTGAAGCGCTAGGCCTATACGCCGGGGAGCTGTTTTTT; CDR3: CASSEALGLYAGELFF
V: TRBV7-9; size: once; J: TRBJ1-2; D: TRBD1; DNA: TGTGCCAGCAGCTTAGAACAGGGGGACCGTTACACCTTC; CDR3: CASSLEQGDRYTF
V: TRBV9; size: .; J: TRBJ1-4; D: .; DNA: TGTGCCAGCAGCGCCTCAGGGTTTGGGCCGGAAAAACTGTTTTTT; CDR3: CASSASGFGPEKLFF
V: TRBV7-9; size: .; J: TRBJ2-7; D: .; DNA: TGTGCCAGCAGCCCCCGGACGGTGTCCTACGAGCAGTACTTC; CDR3: CASSPRTVSYEQYF
V: TRBV6-1; size: .; J: TRBJ2-1; D: .; DNA: TGTGCCAGCAGTGAATTGGGTGAGCAGTTCTTC; CDR3: CASSELGEQFF
V: TRBV9; size: .; J: TRBJ1-1; D: .; DNA: TGTGCCAGCAGCGTATTAGGTCAGGCCGACACTGAAGCTTTCTTT; CDR3: CASSVLGQADTEAFF
V: TRBV2; size: .; J: TRBJ2-3; D: .; DNA: TGTGCCAGCATAAGACAGGCTGGCACAGATACGCAGTATTTT; CDR3: CASIRQAGTDTQYF
V: TRBV9; size: .; J: TRBJ1-3; D: .; DNA: TGTGCCAGCAGCGCCGCCCTTCCCCAAAGGGGAAACACCATATATTTT; CDR3: CASSAALPQRGNTIYF
V: TRBV7-2; size: .; J: TRBJ1-4; D: .; DNA: TGTGCCAGCAGATCTAGGGTAGGGAGAGCTAATGAAAAACTGTTTTTT; CDR3: CASRSRVGRANEKLFF
V: TRBV16; size: .; J: TRBJ2-7; D: .; DNA: TGTGCCAGCAGCCAATCGGGGGAGCAGTACTTC; CDR3: CASSQSGEQYF
V: TRBV4-3; size: few; J: TRBJ1-5; D: TRBD1; DNA: TGCGCCAGCAGCCAAAGGACAGGGGAAGATCAGCCCCAGCATTTT; CDR3: CASSQRTGEDQPQHF
V: TRBV5-5; size: large; J: TRBJ1-2; D: .; DNA: TGTGCCAGCACTCTGGGAGCTAACTATGGCTACACCTTC; CDR3: CASTLGANYGYTF
V: TRBV4-1; size: .; J: TRBJ2-2; D: .; DNA: TGCGCCAGCAGTCATGGCGGGGCCCACACCGGGGAGCTGTTTTTT; CDR3: CASSHGGAHTGELFF
V: TRBV7-7; size: once; J: TRBJ2-5; D: .; DNA: TGTGCCAGCAGCTCACTCGGGGTTGAGACCCAGTACTTC; CDR3: CASSSLGVETQYF
V: TRBV19; size: .; J: TRBJ2-3; D: .; DNA: TGTGCCAGTACCTCGGACCTGGCGGATACGCAGTATTTT; CDR3: CASTSDLADTQYF
V: TRBV30; size: once; J: TRBJ2-3; D: .; DNA: TGTGCCTGGGCTGGAATGCCAGATACGCAGTATTTT; CDR3: CAWAGMPDTQYF
V: TRBV7-2; size: .; J: TRBJ2-7; D: TRBD2; DNA: TGTGCCAGCAGCTCAGGACTAGCGGGAACCTACGAGCAGTACTTC; CDR3: CASSSGLAGTYEQYF
V: TRBV5-1; size: .; J: TRBJ1-1; D: .; DNA: TGCGCCAGCAGCTTGGCGGGCAGGGCGGGCACTGAAGCTTTCTTT; CDR3: CASSLAGRAGTEAFF
V: TRBV7-2; size: .; J: TRBJ1-1; D: .; DNA: TGTGCCAGCAGCTTAGCGTGGAGGCAGGACACTGAAGCTTTCTTT; CDR3: CASSLAWRQDTEAFF
V: TRBV7-3; size: .; J: TRBJ2-3; D: TRBD2; DNA: TGTGCCAGCAGCTTAGGACTAGCGTCTAGCACAGATACGCAGTATTTT; CDR3: CASSLGLASSTDTQYF
V: TRBV9; size: few; J: TRBJ1-2; D: .; DNA: TGTGCCAGCAGCGGACCCCCCGACTATGGCTACACCTTC; CDR3: CASSGPPDYGYTF
V: TRBV4-2; size: .; J: TRBJ2-5; D: TRBD2; DNA: TGTGCCAGCAGCCAAGTCTCTAGCGGGGGGGCCCAAGAGACCCAGTACTTC; CDR3: CASSQVSSGGAQETQYF
V: TRBV15; size: .; J: TRBJ1-2; D: TRBD1; DNA: TGTGCCACCAGCAGGCCGACAGGGGAGGACTATGGCTACACCTTC; CDR3: CATSRPTGEDYGYTF
V: TRBV2; size: .; J: TRBJ2-6; D: .; DNA: TGTGCCAGCTCATTTGGGCGGGGAAGGACGGGGGCCAACGTCCTGACTTTC; CDR3: CASSFGRGRTGANVLTF
V: TRBV7-2; size: .; J: TRBJ1-2; D: .; DNA: TGTGCCAGCAGCCTCCTCGTGGGGGTTCGGTATGGCTACACCTTC; CDR3: CASSLLVGVRYGYTF
V: TRBV7-3; size: .; J: TRBJ2-3; D: .; DNA: TGTGCCAGCAGCTTGAGTTTCGGAGCCGCAGATACGCAGTATTTT; CDR3: CASSLSFGAADTQYF
V: TRBV5-1; size: .; J: TRBJ2-1; D: TRBD2; DNA: TGCGCCAGCAGCTCCCAGACTAGCGGGAACTTGAATGAGCAGTTCTTC; CDR3: CASSSQTSGNLNEQFF
V: TRBV30; size: .; J: TRBJ2-5; D: TRBD2; DNA: TGTGCCTGGAGTGTACGGGGGGGAGCGGCCCAGTACTTC; CDR3: CAWSVRGGAAQYF
V: TRBV15; size: .; J: TRBJ1-2; D: .; DNA: TGTGCCACCAGCCGACAGAGGCACGGTAACTATGGCTACACCTTC; CDR3: CATSRQRHGNYGYTF
V: TRBV5-3; size: .; J: TRBJ1-6; D: .; DNA: TGTGCCAGCAGCTCACTACTAAATTCACCCCTCCACTTT; CDR3: CASSSLLNSPLHF
V: TRBV11-2; size: .; J: TRBJ1-6; D: TRBD1; DNA: TGTGCCAGCAGTTTCACGGGACAGTTAATTTCACCCCTCCACTTT; CDR3: CASSFTGQLISPLHF
V: TRBV6-1; size: .; J: TRBJ1-2; D: .; DNA: TGTGCCAGCCAGGGACTGAGTCCGACTAACTATGGCTACACCTTC; CDR3: CASQGLSPTNYGYTF
V: TRBV7-9; size: few; J: TRBJ1-3; D: .; DNA: TGTGCCAGCAGCCGAGACCTTGGAAACACCATATATTTT; CDR3: CASSRDLGNTIYF
V: TRBV10-3; size: .; J: TRBJ2-5; D: .; DNA: TGTGCCATCAGTGGGGAGGTAGGCGGAGAGACCCAGTACTTC; CDR3: CAISGEVGGETQYF
V: TRBV29-1; size: .; J: TRBJ2-7; D: TRBD1; DNA: TGCAGCGTCCGCCTGAGGACAGGTTTTGAGCAGTACTTC; CDR3: CSVRLRTGFEQYF
V: TRBV7-2; size: .; J: TRBJ1-2; D: TRBD1; DNA: TGTGCCAGCAGCGGCCGGGACAGGGGCCCGAACTATGGCTACACCTTC; CDR3: CASSGRDRGPNYGYTF